One sample yielded the 31 T cell receptor beta chains listed below, sequenced in a study of regulatory T cells in long-lasting Graves disease. Time point indicated: newly diagnosed GD, antithyroid drugs for less than 3 months. Extracted PBMC RNA gave rise to the TCR library. Libraries of TCR beta came from iRepertoire HTBI primers plus Arm-PCR of CDR3 regions. MiXCR was run by TCRdb on the multiplex PCR reads, yielding one entry per CDR3 protein. The sample consists of hundreds of thousands of distinct CDR3 sequences, about 13% of them appearing once. This sample also belongs to another study, concerning T cells in Graves' hyperthyroidism and ophthalmopathy.

The starting material was peripheral blood mononuclear cells (PBMCs), obtained at new diagnosis, from a patient treated with antithyroid drugs. The receptors here all came from a man in his thirties or forties with Graves disease.

This clonotype was found many times. The CDR3 bases are TGTGCCAGCAGCCGAGGACAGTCCGAGCAGTATTTT. It translates to CASSRGQSEQYF. The chain combines TRBV7-2 with TRBJ2-3; a weak D match, TRBD1 (6 bases). This CDR3 is 12 amino acids long. Germline CDR1 reads SGHTA; CDR2 reads FQGNSA. Trimming took off 5 bases at V and 11 bases at J, with 14 bases between the two ends.

The table lists this clonotype with many counts. The rearrangement uses TRBV14 and TRBJ2-1; D gene ambiguous. Germline V gives CDR1 SGHDN, CDR2 FVKESK. The CDR3 runs 14 residues. Trimming cost V 5 bases and J 2 bases, with 10 bases left between them. Here the CDR3 reads CASSGIFPYNEQFF. In nucleotides, the CDR3 is TGTGCCAGCAGCGGGATTTTCCCCTACAATGAGCAGTTCTTC.

Turning to this clonotype: A clone one base away is much larger, so this may be a read error. The chain uses TRBV18 and TRBJ2-1; a possible D gene is TRBD1 (6 bases). The CDR3 length is 13 residues. The germline CDR1 and CDR2 sequences are KGHSH and LQKENI. Trimming removed 4 bases at V and 7 bases at J, with 11 bases between. The CDR3 protein is CASSLPGQNEQFF. Here the CDR3 DNA reads TGTGCCAGCTCACTACCGGGACAAAATGAGCAGTTCTTC.

CDR3 loop: CASSLAMEVGGYTF. The CDR3 bases are TGTGCCAGCAGCTTAGCGATGGAGGTTGGTGGCTACACCTTC. V usage is TRBV7-2 and J usage is TRBJ1-2; D gene ambiguous. The ends were cut back, 0 bases at V and 7 bases at J, with 12 bases in the middle. Germline V gene data show CDR1 as SGHTA and CDR2 as FQGNSA. This CDR3 contains 14 residues.

This clonotype has at least ten counts. As DNA, the CDR3 is TGTGCCAGCATTTCGGGGTTATATAGCAATCAGCCCCAGCATTTT. Residues: CASISGLYSNQPQHF. This sequence joins TRBV2 and TRBJ1-5; D gene ambiguous. In germline, CDR1 is SNHLY, CDR2 FYNNEI. This CDR3 comprises 15 residues. V shed 7 bases and J shed 0 bases, with 13 bases lying between them.

This sequence joins TRBV18 and TRBJ2-5, with D uncertain. The CDR3 extends over 13 amino acids. Germline V gene lookup returns CDR1 KGHSH and CDR2 LQKENI. Trimming shortened V by 3 bases and J by 5 bases, and 10 bases separated the two germline ends. The CDR3 coding sequence is TGTGCCAGCTCACCGATCGGGTATGAGACCCAGTACTTC. Residues: CASSPIGYETQYF.

The rearrangement links TRBV6-1 to TRBJ2-2; maybe TRBD1 (6 bases). Germline-derived CDR1 and CDR2 are MNHNS and SASEGT. V lost 0 bases and J 3 bases, leaving 8 bases between the germline ends. The CDR3 contains 15 residues. This CDR3 reads CASSEAGGDTGELFF. The CDR3 DNA reads as TGTGCCAGCAGTGAAGCAGGGGGTGACACCGGGGAGCTGTTTTTT.

This clonotype has a count of ten or more. V gene TRBV20-1 combines with J gene TRBJ2-7; 13 nucleotides align to TRBD2. The CDR3 totals 14 residues. The junction had 8 bases not matched to a gene; V was cut back by 6 bases and J by 6 bases. Germline values: CDR1 DFQATT, CDR2 SNEGSKA (reference sequence). CDR3 protein: CSAGRGLAGPEQYF. The CDR3 DNA is TGCAGTGCAGGCCGGGGACTAGCGGGACCCGAGCAGTACTTC.

This clonotype was counted ten times or more. V is TRBV28 and J is TRBJ2-4; D unclear. The ends were cut back, 3 bases at V and 10 bases at J, with 7 bases in the middle. The CDR3 runs to 11 residues. Germline-derived CDR1 and CDR2 are MDHEN and SYDVKM. CDR3 coding DNA: TGTGCCAGCAGTTTCGGACCAATTCAGTACTTC. Its translation: CASSFGPIQYF.

This clonotype was seen repeatedly, ten times or more. V usage is TRBV29-1 and J usage is TRBJ2-2, with TRBD1 as a possible D gene (6 bases). V gave up 4 bases and J gave up 4 bases, with 13 bases separating them. This CDR3 has 14 amino acids. Germline V lookup: CDR1 SQVTM, CDR2 ANQGSEA. CDR3 nucleotide sequence: TGCAGCGTTGGACCCGGGACACCCACCGGGGAGCTGTTTTTT. Translation: CSVGPGTPTGELFF.

Turning to this clonotype: This may arise from a read error, as a much more abundant clone is one base away. The CDR3 coding sequence is TGTGCCAGCAATTCCACGACAGGGAATAGCAATCAGCCCCAGCATTTT. It encodes CASNSTTGNSNQPQHF. The rearrangement links TRBV27 to TRBJ1-5; 7 bases are a match to TRBD1. The V and J ends lost 7 bases and 0 bases, in that order; junction bases with no gene match: 9. Germline CDR1 and CDR2: MNHEY and SMNVEV (reference sequence). The CDR3 has 16 amino acids.

The rearrangement uses TRBV20-1 and TRBJ2-5, with D perhaps given as TRBD1 or TRBD2 (5 bases each). V shed 0 bases and J shed 2 bases, with 22 bases lying between them. The germline gives CDR1 DFQATT, CDR2 SNEGSKA (reference sequence). The CDR3 runs to 18 residues. CDR3 bases: TGCAGTGCTAGAGATCCCGGGGCAACAACTAGGAAACAAGAGACCCAGTACTTC. It yields the protein CSARDPGATTRKQETQYF.

There are a few counts of this clonotype. The rearrangement uses TRBV27 and TRBJ1-2; possible D gene TRBD1, 5 bases. Per germline, CDR1 MNHEY and CDR2 SMNVEV (reference sequence). The CDR3 is made up of 15 amino acids. V lost 4 bases, J lost 6 bases, and 18 bases lay in between. The CDR3, as DNA: TGTGCCAGCAGTTCTGAAAGGACACCTGTCAATGGCTACACCTTC. Its protein is CASSSERTPVNGYTF.

This clonotype was seen more than once but under ten times. The chain employs TRBV19 and TRBJ2-3, with D possibly called TRBD1 or TRBD2 (5 bases each). Per the germline V gene, CDR1 is LNHDA and CDR2 is SQIVND (reference sequence). This CDR3 is 16 amino acids long. Deletions cut 3 bases from V and 4 bases from J, with 17 bases between. For the CDR3, the DNA is TGTGCCAGTAGTATCGCTGGGACGGAGCTTCCAGATACGCAGTATTTT. Translating gives CASSIAGTELPDTQYF. The variable domain in full, with the rest retrieved from reference TRBV19 and TRBJ2-3, is DGGITQSPKYLFRKEGQNVTLSCEQNLNHDAMYWYRQDPGQGLRLIYYSQIVNDFQKGDIAEGYSVSREKKESFPLTVTSAQKNPTAFYLCASSIAGTELPDTQYFGPGTRLTVL.

There are a few counts of this clonotype. The CDR3 loop is CAWTPNRAAQYF. CDR3 coding DNA: TGTGCCTGGACCCCAAACAGGGCGGCCCAGTACTTC. V usage is TRBV30 and J usage is TRBJ2-5; D might be TRBD1 (6 bases). Trimming shortened V by 4 bases and J by 9 bases, and 15 bases separated the two germline ends. The CDR3 sequence is 12 residues long. Looked up from germline, CDR1 is GTSNPN and CDR2 is SVGIG (reference sequence).

Only a few counts were recorded for this clonotype. The rearrangement uses TRBV20-1 and TRBJ2-5; D ambiguous. Germline CDR1 reads DFQATT; CDR2 reads SNEGSKA (reference sequence). The CDR3 is 12 amino acids. V was trimmed by 7 bases and J by 7 bases, leaving 16 bases between them. Written as DNA, the CDR3 is TGCAGTGTATCTGTAGGCCGAGGGACCCAGTACTTC. It is translated as CSVSVGRGTQYF.

V and J are TRBV24-1 and TRBJ2-5; 14 bases align to TRBD2. Germline lookup yields CDR1 KGHDR and CDR2 SFDVKD. This CDR3 comprises 19 residues. V lost 5 bases, J lost 5 bases, and 15 bases stayed unmatched. The CDR3 sequence is CATSGGLAGEDVTSETQYF. DNA for the CDR3: TGTGCCACCAGTGGGGGACTAGCGGGAGAAGATGTTACCTCGGAGACCCAGTACTTC.

The genes are TRBV29-1 and TRBJ1-2; maybe TRBD1 (5 bases). From germline, CDR1 is SQVTM and CDR2 ANQGSEA. CDR3 length: 13 amino acids. V was cut by 7 bases and J by 0 bases, with 12 bases left in between. Written as DNA, the CDR3 is TGCAGCGCTGACGACAGAGCTAACTATGGCTACACCTTC. Its protein product is CSADDRANYGYTF.

This clonotype was found a few times. The chain combines TRBV3-1 with TRBJ2-2; possibly TRBD2 for D (6 bases). The CDR3 loop spans 17 amino acids. V shed 0 bases and J shed 0 bases, with 11 bases lying between them. CDR1 and CDR2 (germline): LGHDT, YNNKEL (reference sequence). The CDR3 is CASSQDLGSANTGELFF. CDR3 bases: TGTGCCAGCAGCCAAGATCTCGGGAGCGCGAACACCGGGGAGCTGTTTTTT.

This clonotype was counted many times. CDR3 sequence reads: CATSVGRVNQPQHF. Here the CDR3 DNA reads TGTGCCACCAGTGTGGGGAGGGTCAATCAGCCCCAGCATTTT. This chain joins TRBV24-1 and TRBJ1-5; D is undetermined. The CDR3 contains 14 residues. The germline gives CDR1 KGHDR, CDR2 SFDVKD. The V end was cut by 5 bases, the J end by 3 bases, with 10 bases between.

This clonotype was detected only a few times. The J gene is TRBJ1-1, the V gene TRBV7-9; 8 bases fit TRBD1. There are 16 residues in the CDR3. Germline CDR1 reads SEHNR; CDR2 reads FQNEAQ (reference sequence). Trimming removed 6 bases from V and 5 bases from J; junction bases left unmatched: 14. The CDR3 bases are TGTGCCAGCAGGGTAGAAGGGGACAGGTGGGGGACTGAAGCTTTCTTT. Its translation: CASRVEGDRWGTEAFF.

This clonotype was counted a few times. V and J are TRBV20-1 and TRBJ2-7, with TRBD2 as a possible D gene (6 bases). Looked up from germline, CDR1 is DFQATT and CDR2 is SNEGSKA (reference sequence). V lost 3 bases, J lost 2 bases, and 11 bases lay in between. The CDR3 runs 13 residues. The CDR3 sequence: CSARGLSAYEQYF. CDR3 in DNA: TGCAGTGCTAGGGGACTTTCAGCCTACGAGCAGTACTTC.

The sample holds many counts of this clonotype. This rearrangement joins TRBV10-3 to TRBJ2-7; 10 nucleotides match TRBD2. V lost 6 bases and J lost 4; bases outside the gene matches: 12. The length of the CDR3 is 16 residues. Germline loops: CDR1 ENHRY, CDR2 SYGVKD. This CDR3 is CAIRTTSGLDEYEQYF. As DNA, the CDR3 is TGTGCCATCAGGACGACTAGCGGGTTGGATGAATACGAGCAGTACTTC.

This clonotype was observed many times. The chain couples TRBV20-1 to TRBJ2-3, with 12 nucleotides matching TRBD2. Losses at the gene ends were 4 bases for V and 6 bases for J; bases not matched to a gene: 11. CDR3 length: 16 residues. Germline V CDR1 and CDR2: DFQATT, SNEGSKA (reference sequence). Here the CDR3 reads CSATPSSGRALDTQYF. In nucleotides, the CDR3 is TGCAGTGCTACGCCCTCTAGCGGGAGGGCCCTCGATACGCAGTATTTT.

This clonotype came up a few times. This sequence joins TRBV6-4 and TRBJ2-3; 9 bases are a match to TRBD2. Losses at the gene ends were 4 bases for V and 1 base for J; bases not matched to a gene: 9. The CDR3 is made up of 17 amino acids. The germline V gene encodes CDR1 MRHNA and CDR2 SNTAGT. CDR3 loop: CASSAQTSGGGTDTQYF. CDR3 sequence (DNA): TGTGCCAGCAGTGCCCAGACTAGCGGAGGGGGCACAGATACGCAGTATTTT.

V and J are TRBV5-1 and TRBJ2-3; D unresolved. The CDR3 has 16 amino acids. The V gene lost 0 bases and the J gene lost 0 bases, with 11 bases spanning the gap. Germline loops: CDR1 SGHRS, CDR2 YFSETQ. CDR3 bases: TGCGCCAGCAGCTTGGCGGGCTTCTCTAGCACAGATACGCAGTATTTT. Protein product: CASSLAGFSSTDTQYF.

This clonotype was seen more than once but under ten times. This rearrangement joins TRBV10-3 to TRBJ1-2, with D possibly being TRBD1 (5 bases). Trimming shortened V by 10 bases and J by 0 bases, and 24 bases separated the two germline ends. Germline V gene sequence: CDR1 ENHRY, CDR2 SYGVKD. The CDR3 sequence is 17 residues long. In DNA form, the CDR3 reads TGTGCCACCCACCAAGGGCAGGGAATGATAGCTAACTATGGCTACACCTTC. Translating it yields CATHQGQGMIANYGYTF.

This clonotype has ten or more counts. The chain recombines TRBV6-1 with TRBJ1-5; 7 bases map to TRBD1. The V gene's germline CDR1 is MNHNS and CDR2 SASEGT. This CDR3 comprises 14 residues. Unmatched junction bases numbered 8, after V lost 10 bases and J lost 2 bases. Written as DNA, the CDR3 is TGTGCCACCGGAGGGGGCTCGGGCAATCAGCCCCAGCATTTT. This translates into CATGGGSGNQPQHF.

This clonotype was seen a handful of times. V gene TRBV9 combines with J gene TRBJ2-2, with 11 bases aligning to TRBD2. This CDR3 has 17 amino acids. V shed 0 bases and J 7 bases; nucleotides not matched to a gene: 8. The germline CDR1 and CDR2 sequences are SGDLS and YYNGEE. The DNA of the CDR3 is TGTGCCAGCAGCGTAGGAAATAGCGGGAGGGCCAGCGGGGAGCTGTTTTTT. This gives the protein CASSVGNSGRASGELFF.

This clonotype appeared many times. This chain connects TRBV29-1 to TRBJ2-7; possible D gene TRBD1, 6 bases. Trimming left V 4 bases short and J 3 bases short, with 16 bases between. Germline V gives CDR1 SQVTM, CDR2 ANQGSEA. This CDR3 is built from 14 residues. The DNA of the CDR3 is TGCAGCGTTGTTCCGATCACAGGGTTCTACGAGCAGTACTTC. It codes for CSVVPITGFYEQYF.

A word on this clonotype: A clone one base away is much larger, so this may be a read error. The chain is built from TRBV29-1 and TRBJ2-7; 7 nucleotides line up with TRBD2. V shed 5 bases and J 5 bases; nucleotides not matched to a gene: 18. The CDR3 consists of 16 residues. Germline values: CDR1 SQVTM, CDR2 ANQGSEA. The CDR3 loop is CSVNDLETGGQDEQYF. The CDR3 DNA reads TGCAGCGTTAATGACCTAGAGACGGGAGGTCAGGACGAGCAGTACTTC.